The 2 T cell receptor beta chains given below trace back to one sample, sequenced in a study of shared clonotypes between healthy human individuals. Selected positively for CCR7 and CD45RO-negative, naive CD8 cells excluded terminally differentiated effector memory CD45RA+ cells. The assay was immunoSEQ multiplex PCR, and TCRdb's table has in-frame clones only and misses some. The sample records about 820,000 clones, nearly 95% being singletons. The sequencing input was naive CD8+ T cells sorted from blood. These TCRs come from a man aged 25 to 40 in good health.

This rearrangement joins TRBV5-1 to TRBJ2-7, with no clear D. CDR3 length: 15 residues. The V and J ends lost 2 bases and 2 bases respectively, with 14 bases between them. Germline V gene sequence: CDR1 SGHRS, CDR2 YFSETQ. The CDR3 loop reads CASSLGRDLPYEQYF. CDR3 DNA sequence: TGCGCCAGCAGCTTAGGGCGAGACCTACCCTACGAGCAGTACTTC.

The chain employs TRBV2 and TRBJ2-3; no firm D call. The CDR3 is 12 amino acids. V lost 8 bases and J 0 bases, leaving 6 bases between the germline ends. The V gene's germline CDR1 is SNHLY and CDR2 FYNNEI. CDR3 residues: CASVYSTDTQYF. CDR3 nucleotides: TGTGCCAGCGTGTACAGCACAGATACGCAGTATTTT.